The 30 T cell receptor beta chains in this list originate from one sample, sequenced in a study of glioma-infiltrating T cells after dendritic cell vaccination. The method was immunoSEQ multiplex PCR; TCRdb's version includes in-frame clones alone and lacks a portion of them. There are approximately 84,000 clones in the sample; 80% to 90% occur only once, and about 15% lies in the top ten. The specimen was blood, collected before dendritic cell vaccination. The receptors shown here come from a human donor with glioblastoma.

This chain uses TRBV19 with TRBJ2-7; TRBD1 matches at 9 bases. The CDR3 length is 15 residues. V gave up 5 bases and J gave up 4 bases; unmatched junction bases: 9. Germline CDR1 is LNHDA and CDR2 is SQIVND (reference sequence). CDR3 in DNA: TGTGCCAGTAGTCCGCGGACAGGGGCTTCATACGAGCAGTACTTC. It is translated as CASSPRTGASYEQYF.

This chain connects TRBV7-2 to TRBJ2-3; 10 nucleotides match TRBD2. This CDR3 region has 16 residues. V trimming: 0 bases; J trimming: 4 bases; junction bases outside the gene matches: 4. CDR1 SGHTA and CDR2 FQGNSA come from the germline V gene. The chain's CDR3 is CASSLAGLAGADTQYF. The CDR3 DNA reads TGTGCCAGCAGCTTAGCAGGTCTAGCGGGAGCAGATACGCAGTATTTT.

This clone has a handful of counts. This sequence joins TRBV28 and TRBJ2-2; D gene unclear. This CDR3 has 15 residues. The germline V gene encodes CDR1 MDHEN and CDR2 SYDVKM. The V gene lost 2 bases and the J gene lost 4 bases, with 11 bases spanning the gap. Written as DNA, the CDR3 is TGTGCCAGCAGTTTACCGGAACGGAGCACCGGGGAGCTGTTTTTT. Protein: CASSLPERSTGELFF.

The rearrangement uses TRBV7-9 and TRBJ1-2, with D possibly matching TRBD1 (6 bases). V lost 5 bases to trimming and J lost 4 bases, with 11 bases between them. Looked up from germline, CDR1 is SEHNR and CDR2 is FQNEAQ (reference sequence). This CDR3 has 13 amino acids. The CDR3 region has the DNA TGTGCCAGCAGCCCGGACAGTTCCTATGGCTACACCTTC. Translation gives CASSPDSSYGYTF.

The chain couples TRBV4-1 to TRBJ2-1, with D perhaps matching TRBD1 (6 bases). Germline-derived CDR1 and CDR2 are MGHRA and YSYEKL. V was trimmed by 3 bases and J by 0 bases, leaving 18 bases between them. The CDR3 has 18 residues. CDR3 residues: CASSQYLGALDSYNEQFF. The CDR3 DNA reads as TGCGCCAGCAGCCAGTACCTGGGGGCCCTAGACTCCTACAATGAGCAGTTCTTC.

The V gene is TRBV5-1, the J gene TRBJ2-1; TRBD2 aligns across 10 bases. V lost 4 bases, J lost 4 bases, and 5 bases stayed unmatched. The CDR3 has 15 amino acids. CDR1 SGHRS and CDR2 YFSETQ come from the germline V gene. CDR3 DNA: TGCGCCAGCAGCGGAAGCGGGAGGGTTTACAATGAGCAGTTCTTC. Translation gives CASSGSGRVYNEQFF. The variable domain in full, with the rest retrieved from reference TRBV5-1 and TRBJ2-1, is KAGVTQTPRYLIKTRGQQVTLSCSPISGHRSVSWYQQTPGQGLQFLFEYFSETQRNKGNFPGRFSGRQFSNSRSEMNVSTLELGDSALYLCASSGSGRVYNEQFFGPGTRLTVL.

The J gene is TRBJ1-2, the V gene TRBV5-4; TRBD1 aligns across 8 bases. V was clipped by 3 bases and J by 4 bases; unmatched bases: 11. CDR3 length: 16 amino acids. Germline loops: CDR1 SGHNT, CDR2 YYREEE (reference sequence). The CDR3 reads CASSSKQGGASYGYTF. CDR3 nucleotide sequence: TGTGCCAGCAGCTCGAAACAGGGGGGTGCTAGCTATGGCTACACCTTC. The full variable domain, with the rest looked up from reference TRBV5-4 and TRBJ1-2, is ETGVTQSPTHLIKTRGQQVTLRCSSQSGHNTVSWYQQALGQGPQFIFQYYREEENGRGNFPPRFSGLQFPNYSSELNVNALELDDSALYLCASSSKQGGASYGYTFGSGTRLTVV.

This chain's CDR3 is CASSVGLAGNIQYF. Written as DNA, the CDR3 is TGTGCCAGCAGCGTAGGACTAGCGGGAAACATTCAGTACTTC. The V call is TRBV9, the J call TRBJ2-4; 10 nucleotides match TRBD2. CDR3 length equals 14 residues. Germline V gene sequence: CDR1 SGDLS, CDR2 YYNGEE. V shed 0 bases, J shed 6 bases, and the junction held 0 bases outside the gene matches.

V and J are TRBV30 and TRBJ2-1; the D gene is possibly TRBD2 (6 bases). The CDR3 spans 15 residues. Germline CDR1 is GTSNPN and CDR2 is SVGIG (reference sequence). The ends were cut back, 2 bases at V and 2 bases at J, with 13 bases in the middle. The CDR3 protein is CAWSLRAGTYNEQFF. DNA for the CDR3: TGTGCCTGGAGTCTCAGGGCGGGAACCTACAATGAGCAGTTCTTC.

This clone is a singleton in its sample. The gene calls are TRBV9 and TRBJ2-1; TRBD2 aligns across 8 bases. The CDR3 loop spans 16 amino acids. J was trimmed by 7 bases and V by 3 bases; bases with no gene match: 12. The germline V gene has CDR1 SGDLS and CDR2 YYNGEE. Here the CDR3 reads CASSALREGLRNEQFF. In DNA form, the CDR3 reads TGTGCCAGCAGCGCTCTCCGGGAGGGCCTAAGGAATGAGCAGTTCTTC.

CDR3 region: CASSKDRGETQYF. CDR3 DNA: TGCGCCAGCAGTAAGGACAGGGGAGAGACCCAGTACTTC. The J gene is TRBJ2-5, the V gene TRBV5-1; TRBD1 matches 9 bases. V shed 5 bases, J shed 4 bases, and the junction held 3 bases outside the gene matches. The germline gives CDR1 SGHRS, CDR2 YFSETQ. This CDR3 contains 13 residues. Full variable domain (rest looked up from reference TRBV5-1 and TRBJ2-5): KAGVTQTPRYLIKTRGQQVTLSCSPISGHRSVSWYQQTPGQGLQFLFEYFSETQRNKGNFPGRFSGRQFSNSRSEMNVSTLELGDSALYLCASSKDRGETQYFGPGTRLLVL.

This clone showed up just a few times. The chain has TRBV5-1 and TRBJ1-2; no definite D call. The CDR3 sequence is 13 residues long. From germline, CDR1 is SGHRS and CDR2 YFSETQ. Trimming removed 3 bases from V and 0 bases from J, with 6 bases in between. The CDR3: CASSSTANYGYTF. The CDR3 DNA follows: TGCGCCAGCAGCTCAACAGCTAACTATGGCTACACCTTC.

The DNA of the CDR3 is TGTGCCAGCAGACGGACCGGGACAGGGGTCGAAGCTTTCTTT. This codes for CASRRTGTGVEAFF. The V and J genes are TRBV27 and TRBJ1-1; 10 bases are shared with TRBD1. The CDR3 length is 14 residues. Unmatched junction bases numbered 9, after V lost 6 bases and J lost 8 bases. CDR1 is MNHEY, CDR2 SMNVEV, per germline (reference sequence).

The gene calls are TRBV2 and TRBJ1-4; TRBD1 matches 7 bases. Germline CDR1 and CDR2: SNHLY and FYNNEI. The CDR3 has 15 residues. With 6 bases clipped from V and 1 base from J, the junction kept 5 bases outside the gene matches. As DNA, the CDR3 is TGTGCCAGCAGCGTCCGGGACAGAACTAATGAAAAACTGTTTTTT. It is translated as CASSVRDRTNEKLFF.

CDR3 protein: CASSFTTSYEQYF. CDR3 DNA: TGTGCCAGCAGTTTTACTACTTCCTACGAGCAGTACTTC. V gene TRBV27 combines with J gene TRBJ2-7; D remains unclear. Germline V gene sequence: CDR1 MNHEY, CDR2 SMNVEV (reference sequence). This CDR3 has 13 amino acids. Trimming removed 3 bases from V and 1 base from J, with 7 bases in between.

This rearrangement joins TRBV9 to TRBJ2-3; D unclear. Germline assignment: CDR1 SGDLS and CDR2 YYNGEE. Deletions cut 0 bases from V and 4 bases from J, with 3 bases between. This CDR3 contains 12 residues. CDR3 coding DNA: TGTGCCAGCAGCGTAGCGGCAGATACGCAGTATTTT. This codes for CASSVAADTQYF.

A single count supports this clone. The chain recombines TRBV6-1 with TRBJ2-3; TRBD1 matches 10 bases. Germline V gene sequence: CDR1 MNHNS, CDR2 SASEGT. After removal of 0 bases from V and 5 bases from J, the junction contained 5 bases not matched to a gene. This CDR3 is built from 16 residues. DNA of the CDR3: TGTGCCAGCAGTGAAGCGCGAAGGACAGGGGGAGATACGCAGTATTTT. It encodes CASSEARRTGGDTQYF.

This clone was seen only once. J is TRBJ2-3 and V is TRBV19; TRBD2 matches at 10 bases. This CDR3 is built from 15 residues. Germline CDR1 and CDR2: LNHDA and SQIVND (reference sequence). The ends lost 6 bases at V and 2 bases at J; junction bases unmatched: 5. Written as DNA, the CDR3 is TGTGCCAGTAGACTAGCGGGGCCCTCCACAGATACGCAGTATTTT. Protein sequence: CASRLAGPSTDTQYF.

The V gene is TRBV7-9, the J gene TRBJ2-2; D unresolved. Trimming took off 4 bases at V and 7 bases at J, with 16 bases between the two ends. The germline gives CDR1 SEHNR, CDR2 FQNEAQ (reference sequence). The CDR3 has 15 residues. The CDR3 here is CASSSRSVWNGELFF. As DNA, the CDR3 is TGTGCCAGCAGCTCCAGGTCGGTTTGGAACGGGGAGCTGTTTTTT.

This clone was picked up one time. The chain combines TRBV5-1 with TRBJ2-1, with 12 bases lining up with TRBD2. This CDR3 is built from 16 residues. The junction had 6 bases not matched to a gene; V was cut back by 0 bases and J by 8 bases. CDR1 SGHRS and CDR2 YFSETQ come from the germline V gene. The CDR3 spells CASSLDLAGGLDEQFF. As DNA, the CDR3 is TGCGCCAGCAGCTTGGATCTAGCGGGGGGGCTTGATGAGCAGTTCTTC.

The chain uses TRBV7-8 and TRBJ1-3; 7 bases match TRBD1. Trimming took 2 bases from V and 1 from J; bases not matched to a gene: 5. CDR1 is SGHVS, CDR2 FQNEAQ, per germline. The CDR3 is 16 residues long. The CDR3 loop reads CASSLFGRGSGNTIYF. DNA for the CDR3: TGTGCCAGCAGCTTATTCGGCAGGGGGTCTGGAAACACCATATATTTT. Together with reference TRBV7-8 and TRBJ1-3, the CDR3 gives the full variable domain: GAGVSQSPRYKVAKRGQDVALRCDPISGHVSLFWYQQALGQGPEFLTYFQNEAQLDKSGLPSDRFFAERPEGSVSTLKIQRTQQEDSAVYLCASSLFGRGSGNTIYFGEGSWLTVV.

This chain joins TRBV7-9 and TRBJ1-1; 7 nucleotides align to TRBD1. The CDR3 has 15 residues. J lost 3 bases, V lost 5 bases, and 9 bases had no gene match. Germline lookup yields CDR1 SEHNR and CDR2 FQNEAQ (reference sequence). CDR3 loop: CASSTGRDRYTEAFF. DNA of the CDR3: TGTGCCAGCAGCACGGGCCGGGACAGATACACTGAAGCTTTCTTT.

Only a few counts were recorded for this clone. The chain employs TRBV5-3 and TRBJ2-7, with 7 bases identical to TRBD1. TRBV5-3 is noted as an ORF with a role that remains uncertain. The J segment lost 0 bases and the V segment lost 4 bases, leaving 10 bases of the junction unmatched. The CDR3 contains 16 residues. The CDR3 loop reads CARSTGQVTLSYEQYF. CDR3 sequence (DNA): TGTGCCAGAAGCACCGGACAGGTTACACTCTCCTACGAGCAGTACTTC.

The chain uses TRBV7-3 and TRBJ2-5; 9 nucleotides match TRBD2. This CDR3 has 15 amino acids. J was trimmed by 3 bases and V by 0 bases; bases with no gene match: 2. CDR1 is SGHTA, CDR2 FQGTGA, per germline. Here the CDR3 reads CASSLTSGSKETQYF. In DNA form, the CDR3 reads TGTGCCAGCAGCTTAACTAGCGGGAGCAAAGAGACCCAGTACTTC. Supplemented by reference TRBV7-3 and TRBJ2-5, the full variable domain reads GAGVSQTPSNKVTEKGKYVELRCDPISGHTALYWYRQSLGQGPEFLIYFQGTGAADDSGLPNDRFFAVRPEGSVSTLKIQRTERGDSAVYLCASSLTSGSKETQYFGPGTRLLVL.

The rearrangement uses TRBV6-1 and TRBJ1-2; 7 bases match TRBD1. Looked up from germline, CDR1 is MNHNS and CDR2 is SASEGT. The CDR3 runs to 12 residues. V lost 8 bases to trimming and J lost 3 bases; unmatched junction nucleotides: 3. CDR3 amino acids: CASGDSYYGYTF. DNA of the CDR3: TGTGCCAGCGGGGACAGCTACTATGGCTACACCTTC.

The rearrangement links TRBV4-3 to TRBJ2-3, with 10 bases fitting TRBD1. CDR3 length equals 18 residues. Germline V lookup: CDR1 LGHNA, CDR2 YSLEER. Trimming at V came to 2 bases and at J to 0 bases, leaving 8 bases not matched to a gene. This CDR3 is CASSQSWPGQGSTDTQYF. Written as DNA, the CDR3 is TGCGCCAGCAGCCAATCCTGGCCGGGACAGGGGAGCACAGATACGCAGTATTTT.

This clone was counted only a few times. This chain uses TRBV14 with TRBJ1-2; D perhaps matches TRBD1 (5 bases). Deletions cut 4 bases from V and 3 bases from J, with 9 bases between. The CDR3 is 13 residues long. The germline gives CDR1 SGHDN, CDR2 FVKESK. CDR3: CASSLRTYYGYTF. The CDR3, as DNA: TGTGCCAGCAGCCTCCGGACATACTATGGCTACACCTTC.

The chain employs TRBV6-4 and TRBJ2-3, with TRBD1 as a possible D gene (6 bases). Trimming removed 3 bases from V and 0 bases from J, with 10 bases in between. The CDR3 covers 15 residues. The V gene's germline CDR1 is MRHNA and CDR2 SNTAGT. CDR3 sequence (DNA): TGTGCCAGCAGTGAAACAGGGCTGAGCACAGATACGCAGTATTTT. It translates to CASSETGLSTDTQYF.

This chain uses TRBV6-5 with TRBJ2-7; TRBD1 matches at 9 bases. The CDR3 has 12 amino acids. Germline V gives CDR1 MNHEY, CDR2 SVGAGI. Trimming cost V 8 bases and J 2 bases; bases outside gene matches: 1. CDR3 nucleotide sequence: TGTGCCAGCCGGGACAGGGCCTACGAGCAGTACTTC. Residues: CASRDRAYEQYF.

The chain's CDR3 is CASSDLRDNYGYTF. The CDR3, as DNA: TGTGCCAGCAGTGACCTCAGGGATAACTATGGCTACACCTTC. The chain carries TRBV6-4 and TRBJ1-2; D possibly corresponds to TRBD1 (5 bases). V gave up 2 bases and J gave up 1 base, with 8 bases separating them. The CDR3 covers 14 residues. The germline gives CDR1 MRHNA, CDR2 SNTAGT.